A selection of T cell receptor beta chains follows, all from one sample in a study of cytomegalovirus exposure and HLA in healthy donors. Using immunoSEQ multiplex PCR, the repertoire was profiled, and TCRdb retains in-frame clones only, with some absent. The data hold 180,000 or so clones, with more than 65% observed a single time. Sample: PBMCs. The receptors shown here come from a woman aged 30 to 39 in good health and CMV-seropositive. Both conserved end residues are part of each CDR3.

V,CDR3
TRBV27,CASSLSGERWGGNEQFF
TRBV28,CASSFNSVEAGESTDTQYF
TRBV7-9,CASSLSPAGGRPETQYF
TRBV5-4,CASRLAGSDEQYF
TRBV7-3,CASSLTGLAGGLRSPPGELFF
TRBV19,CASSPGLADINTGELFF
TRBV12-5,CASRQRGSGSNPGELFF
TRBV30,CAWSHGSEAFF
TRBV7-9,CASSFTTGAGADTQYF
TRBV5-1,CASSLRGTSGLSSYNEQFF